A single sample is the source of the 25 T cell receptor beta chains below, sequenced in a study of blood T cell repertoires in COVID-19. Repertoires were generated with immunoSEQ multiplex PCR, while TCRdb's copy carries only in-frame clones and drops some. This table has roughly 250,000 clones, about 80% appearing once. Sequencing was performed on peripheral blood. The receptors shown here come from an elderly woman with active or convalescent COVID-19.

The rearrangement links TRBV2 to TRBJ1-2; 8 nucleotides line up with TRBD1. The CDR3 is made up of 14 amino acids. Trimming removed 8 bases from V and 8 bases from J; junction bases left unmatched: 13. Per the germline V gene, CDR1 is SNHLY and CDR2 is FYNNEI. CDR3: CASGIRTGNEGYTF. DNA of the CDR3: TGTGCCAGCGGAATCCGGACAGGGAATGAGGGCTACACCTTC.

The rearrangement links TRBV28 to TRBJ1-1, with 7 bases lining up with TRBD1. The length of the CDR3 is 14 residues. Germline CDR1 is MDHEN and CDR2 is SYDVKM. Germline trimming cut 7 bases from V and 6 bases from J; bases unmatched to any gene: 11. CDR3 sequence reads: CASTIDRVRAEAFF. As DNA, the CDR3 is TGTGCCAGCACCATTGACAGGGTAAGGGCTGAAGCTTTCTTT.

The chain employs TRBV9 and TRBJ2-1, with unresolved D. There are 16 residues in the CDR3. V was shortened by 0 bases and J by 12 bases, with 22 bases between the two germline ends. CDR1 and CDR2 (germline): SGDLS, YYNGEE. The chain's CDR3 is CASSVGGSPASGWQFF. In nucleotides, the CDR3 is TGTGCCAGCAGCGTAGGCGGTAGCCCGGCTTCTGGCTGGCAGTTCTTC.

CDR3 residues: CASSSRQGFPGGYTF. The CDR3 nucleotides are TGTGCCAGCAGTTCCAGACAGGGATTCCCGGGTGGCTACACCTTC. This sequence joins TRBV27 and TRBJ1-2; 7 bases are a match to TRBD1. V lost 4 bases, J lost 7 bases, and 12 bases stayed unmatched. The germline V gene encodes CDR1 MNHEY and CDR2 SMNVEV (reference sequence). This CDR3 spans 15 amino acids.

The chain combines TRBV12-3 or TRBV12-4 with TRBJ2-7; 7 bases map to TRBD1. V trimming: 5 bases; J trimming: 12 bases; junction bases outside the gene matches: 13. The length of the CDR3 is 13 residues. The CDR3 reads CASSRRTGWAPYF. CDR3 DNA: TGTGCCAGCAGTCGCCGGACAGGCTGGGCCCCGTACTTC.

The J gene is TRBJ1-4, the V gene TRBV28, with D perhaps TRBD1 (5 bases). V lost 6 bases, J lost 5 bases, and 13 bases lay in between. CDR1 is MDHEN, CDR2 SYDVKM, per germline. This CDR3 is 14 amino acids long. The CDR3 sequence: CASRPGLKNEKLFF. The CDR3 DNA sequence: TGTGCCAGCAGACCGGGACTCAAAAATGAAAAACTGTTTTTT. Using reference TRBV28 and TRBJ1-4 for the parts outside the CDR3, the full variable domain is DVKVTQSSRYLVKRTGEKVFLECVQDMDHENMFWYRQDPGLGLRLIYFSYDVKMKEKGDIPEGYSVSREKKERFSLILESASTNQTSMYLCASRPGLKNEKLFFGSGTQLSVL.

This clone was seen more than once but under ten times. The V gene is TRBV10-2, the J gene TRBJ1-4; no firm D call. V was shortened by 6 bases and J by 4 bases, with 12 bases between the two germline ends. There are 14 residues in the CDR3. Germline V gene lookup returns CDR1 WSHSY and CDR2 SAAADI. The CDR3 here is CASREQIRNEKLFF. Written as DNA, the CDR3 is TGCGCCAGCAGGGAACAGATACGTAATGAAAAACTGTTTTTT.

V is TRBV10-2 and J is TRBJ2-3; TRBD2 matches at 9 bases. CDR1 WSHSY and CDR2 SAAADI come from the germline V gene. The CDR3 length is 14 residues. V trimming: 8 bases; J trimming: 4 bases; junction bases outside the gene matches: 7. In DNA form, the CDR3 reads TGCGCCAGCGGCCCGACTAGCGGTCCAGATACGCAGTATTTT. Encoded protein: CASGPTSGPDTQYF.

The chain is built from TRBV27 and TRBJ1-6, with TRBD1 identical over 7 bases. Germline values: CDR1 MNHEY, CDR2 SMNVEV (reference sequence). The CDR3 spans 16 residues. With V trimmed by 2 bases and J by 1 base, 2 bases remained unmatched. This chain's CDR3 is CASSLRDRSYNSPLHF. CDR3 sequence (DNA): TGTGCCAGCAGTTTACGGGACAGATCCTATAATTCACCCCTCCACTTT.

The CDR3 loop reads CASSGLLSYNEQFF. In nucleotides, the CDR3 is TGTGCCAGCAGTGGTCTCCTCTCCTACAATGAGCAGTTCTTC. This sequence joins TRBV25-1 and TRBJ2-1; unclear D gene. This CDR3 has 14 residues. Trimming removed 4 bases at V and 0 bases at J, with 7 bases between. CDR1 and CDR2 (germline): MGHDK, SYGVNS.

V is TRBV23-1 and J is TRBJ1-3, with 9 bases identical to TRBD1. TRBV23-1 is sorted into the ORF group, with uncertain function. The CDR3 loop spans 17 amino acids. V was pared by 3 bases and J by 7 bases, with 13 bases of the junction left unmatched. CDR3 coding DNA: TGCGCCAGCAGTCACCTAAATTCGGGACAGGGAAGGAACACCATATATTTT. Encoded protein: CASSHLNSGQGRNTIYF.

The chain is built from TRBV27 and TRBJ2-5; unclear D gene. This CDR3 has 13 amino acids. Germline-derived CDR1 and CDR2 are MNHEY and SMNVEV (reference sequence). V was shortened by 2 bases and J by 2 bases, with 6 bases between the two germline ends. CDR3 coding DNA: TGTGCCAGCAGTTTAAGCCCACAAGAGACCCAGTACTTC. This sequence encodes CASSLSPQETQYF.

Points on this clone: The identical CDR3 is also encoded by other nucleotide sequences in the sample. The chain carries TRBV2 and TRBJ1-5; 10 bases line up with TRBD1. Germline-derived CDR1 and CDR2 are SNHLY and FYNNEI. V gave up 7 bases and J gave up 2 bases; unmatched junction bases: 5. CDR3 length equals 15 residues. The CDR3 here is CASTRGTGGNQPQHF. The CDR3 DNA sequence: TGTGCCAGCACCCGCGGGACAGGGGGCAATCAGCCCCAGCATTTT.

J is TRBJ2-5 and V is TRBV6-2 or TRBV6-3, with a tentative D call TRBD1 (5 bases). Germline V CDR1 and CDR2: MNHEY, SVGEGT. Trimming removed 6 bases at V and 5 bases at J, with 13 bases between. The CDR3 is 13 residues long. CDR3 in DNA: TGTGCCAGCAGCCTCCGTAGGGGCGAGACCCAGTACTTC. Its protein is CASSLRRGETQYF.

V usage is TRBV15 and J usage is TRBJ1-1, with 10 bases identical to TRBD1. The CDR3 totals 15 residues. J gave up 5 bases and V 1 base, and 4 bases lay outside the gene matches. In germline, CDR1 is LNHNV, CDR2 YYDKDF (reference sequence). This CDR3 reads CATSRGGQGMTEAFF. The DNA of the CDR3 is TGTGCCACCAGCAGAGGGGGACAGGGGATGACTGAAGCTTTCTTT.

This chain connects TRBV11-2 to TRBJ2-7; D might be TRBD2 (6 bases). Trimming took 3 bases from V and 2 from J, leaving 8 bases between them. CDR1 is SGHAT, CDR2 FQNNGV, per germline. The CDR3 totals 13 residues. The CDR3 DNA reads as TGTGCCAGCAGCTTTAGCGGAACCTACGAGCAGTACTTC. Its translation: CASSFSGTYEQYF. Filled out from reference TRBV11-2 and TRBJ2-7, the complete variable domain reads EAGVAQSPRYKIIEKRQSVAFWCNPISGHATLYWYQQILGQGPKLLIQFQNNGVVDDSQLPKDRFSAERLKGVDSTLKIQPAKLEDSAVYLCASSFSGTYEQYFGPGTRLTVT.

Details on this clone: The same CDR3 arises from other DNA sequences in this sample as well. The J gene is TRBJ1-1, the V gene TRBV5-1; D not certain. Trimming took off 0 bases at V and 1 base at J, with 7 bases between the two ends. The germline V gene encodes CDR1 SGHRS and CDR2 YFSETQ. The CDR3 is 14 amino acids. The CDR3 bases are TGCGCCAGCAGCTTGGGACCGGGGAACACTGAAGCTTTCTTT. The encoded protein is CASSLGPGNTEAFF.

The CDR3, as DNA: TGTGCCAGCAGTTCGCAGACTAGTTTAAGGTACGAGCAGTACTTC. Protein product: CASSSQTSLRYEQYF. The chain carries TRBV28 and TRBJ2-7; perhaps TRBD2 as D (6 bases). The CDR3 loop spans 15 amino acids. CDR1 is MDHEN, CDR2 SYDVKM, per germline. V shed 4 bases and J shed 4 bases, with 17 bases lying between them.

A few counts support this clone. The V call is TRBV5-1, the J call TRBJ2-7; TRBD1 matches 8 bases. The CDR3 contains 16 residues. Per germline, CDR1 SGHRS and CDR2 YFSETQ. V trimming: 0 bases; J trimming: 0 bases; junction bases outside the gene matches: 5. The CDR3 DNA sequence: TGCGCCAGCAGCTTGGCTGGACAGGGAATCTCCTACGAGCAGTACTTC. Translation gives CASSLAGQGISYEQYF.

This chain joins TRBV5-5 and TRBJ1-1; D remains ambiguous. Germline assignment: CDR1 SGHKS and CDR2 YYEKEE (reference sequence). The germline V and J ends were trimmed by 3 bases and 0 bases, with 9 bases remaining between them. The CDR3 consists of 14 residues. CDR3 bases: TGTGCCAGCAGCTCGGAGATTCTGAACACTGAAGCTTTCTTT. This sequence encodes CASSSEILNTEAFF. The full variable domain, its missing parts supplied by reference TRBV5-5 and TRBJ1-1, is DAGVTQSPTHLIKTRGQQVTLRCSPISGHKSVSWYQQVLGQGPQFIFQYYEKEERGRGNFPDRFSARQFPNYSSELNVNALLLGDSALYLCASSSEILNTEAFFGQGTRLTVV.

In this sample, this clone turned up once. The rearrangement links TRBV7-9 to TRBJ2-3; D is possibly TRBD2 (6 bases). Trimming left V 6 bases short and J 2 bases short, with 15 bases between. This CDR3 has 15 residues. Germline CDR1 is SEHNR and CDR2 is FQNEAQ (reference sequence). The CDR3 bases are TGTGCCAGCAGACCTATTGCGGGGAACACAGATACGCAGTATTTT. It is translated as CASRPIAGNTDTQYF.

This chain connects TRBV4-2 to TRBJ1-2; 7 positions match TRBD1. With V trimmed by 0 bases and J by 8 bases, 6 bases remained unmatched. The CDR3 has 14 residues. Germline CDR1 and CDR2: LGHNA and YNFKEQ. The chain's CDR3 is CASSQDTGAGGYTF. The DNA of the CDR3 is TGTGCCAGCAGCCAAGATACAGGGGCTGGAGGCTACACCTTC.

The V gene is TRBV6-1, the J gene TRBJ1-2; possible D gene TRBD1, 6 bases. Germline V gene data show CDR1 as MNHNS and CDR2 as SASEGT. The CDR3 is 16 amino acids. V dropped 2 bases and J dropped 6 bases, with 19 bases sitting between them. As DNA, the CDR3 is TGTGCCAGCAGTGAATTTTACCAGGGGATATCAGATGGCTACACCTTC. Protein sequence: CASSEFYQGISDGYTF.

The chain has TRBV18 and TRBJ1-1; D is possibly TRBD1 (5 bases). The germline V gene encodes CDR1 KGHSH and CDR2 LQKENI. Trimming stripped 4 bases from V and 0 bases from J, with 6 bases between. This CDR3 contains 13 residues. CDR3 nucleotide sequence: TGTGCCAGCTCACAGGACATGAACACTGAAGCTTTCTTT. Translated, it gives CASSQDMNTEAFF.

This clone was counted only a few times. The CDR3 protein is CASSIRDRGRRQPQHF. CDR3 nucleotides: TGTGCCAGTAGTATAAGGGACAGGGGGCGAAGGCAGCCCCAGCATTTT. The chain joins TRBV19 to TRBJ1-5; 12 positions match TRBD1. This CDR3 has 16 residues. V dropped 2 bases and J dropped 7; count of bases not matched to a gene: 6. Germline CDR1 LNHDA, CDR2 SQIVND (reference sequence).